The 27 T cell receptor beta chains below all came from one sample that was sequenced in a study of PD-1 blockade in classical Hodgkin lymphoma. Repertoires were generated with immunoSEQ multiplex PCR, while TCRdb's copy carries only in-frame clones and drops some. The sample lists 95,000 to 100,000 clones; 80% to 90% were seen once. Each patient experienced a relapse that followed autologous stem cell transplantation, and brentuximab vedotin exposure varied. Sample: peripheral blood mononuclear cells (PBMCs), taken before the second cycle of nivolumab. All receptors come from a human donor with classical Hodgkin lymphoma.

Remarks on this clone: The same CDR3 can be traced to other DNA sequences in this sample. V gene TRBV29-1 combines with J gene TRBJ1-2; a weak D match, TRBD1 (5 bases). Germline V gene data show CDR1 as SQVTM and CDR2 as ANQGSEA. Trimming removed 3 bases at V and 3 bases at J, with 5 bases between. This CDR3 region has 11 residues. CDR3 nucleotides: TGCAGCGTTGACAGGGACTATGGCTACACCTTC. Protein product: CSVDRDYGYTF.

The rearrangement uses TRBV19 and TRBJ1-3, with D hard to call. Trimming left V 6 bases short and J 5 bases short, with 2 bases between. CDR3 length equals 10 residues. The germline V gene has CDR1 LNHDA and CDR2 SQIVND (reference sequence). Here the CDR3 reads CASRRNTIYF. CDR3 DNA: TGTGCCAGTAGGCGAAACACCATATATTTT.

The chain uses TRBV4-3 and TRBJ2-7, with no clear D. Trimming took off 2 bases at V and 3 bases at J, with 17 bases between the two ends. Germline lookup yields CDR1 LGHNA and CDR2 YSLEER. CDR3 size: 16 residues. Here the CDR3 DNA reads TGCGCCAGCAGCCAAACCGACACCCCCCTATTCTACGAGCAGTACTTC. Protein product: CASSQTDTPLFYEQYF.

The rearrangement joins TRBV30 to TRBJ2-5, with D possibly being TRBD1 (6 bases). Trimming removed 5 bases from V and 0 bases from J, with 13 bases in between. Germline V gene sequence: CDR1 GTSNPN, CDR2 SVGIG (reference sequence). The CDR3 spans 14 residues. The CDR3 loop is CAWRPGTHQETQYF. The CDR3 coding sequence is TGTGCCTGGCGACCCGGGACACACCAAGAGACCCAGTACTTC.

V usage is TRBV25-1 and J usage is TRBJ1-1; D is unclear. V was clipped by 5 bases and J by 0 bases, with 7 bases between them. The CDR3 is made up of 13 amino acids. The germline V gene encodes CDR1 MGHDK and CDR2 SYGVNS. CDR3 DNA sequence: TGTGCCAGCAGTCGGCAGATGAACACTGAAGCTTTCTTT. It codes for CASSRQMNTEAFF.

This sequence joins TRBV19 and TRBJ1-5; no reliable D call. In germline, CDR1 is LNHDA, CDR2 SQIVND (reference sequence). V gave up 6 bases and J gave up 2 bases, with 8 bases separating them. The CDR3 has 13 residues. The CDR3 loop reads CASRSTRNQPQHF. The CDR3, as DNA: TGTGCCAGTAGATCGACGCGCAATCAGCCCCAGCATTTT.

This chain connects TRBV27 to TRBJ2-2, with 11 nucleotides matching TRBD2. The CDR3 sequence is 16 residues long. Trimming removed 7 bases from V and 4 bases from J; junction bases left unmatched: 8. Germline loops: CDR1 MNHEY, CDR2 SMNVEV (reference sequence). Written as DNA, the CDR3 is TGTGCCAGCACCGATAGCGGGGGGGCGGGCACCGGGGAGCTGTTTTTT. It encodes CASTDSGGAGTGELFF.

The table lists this clone with a count of one. The CDR3: CASSLASGGYQETQYF. CDR3 sequence (DNA): TGCGCCAGCAGCTTGGCTAGCGGGGGTTACCAAGAGACCCAGTACTTC. The chain recombines TRBV5-1 with TRBJ2-5; 10 bases agree with TRBD2. The length of the CDR3 is 16 residues. The ends lost 0 bases at V and 0 bases at J; junction bases unmatched: 2. The germline V gene has CDR1 SGHRS and CDR2 YFSETQ. The whole variable domain, filled in from reference TRBV5-1 and TRBJ2-5, reads KAGVTQTPRYLIKTRGQQVTLSCSPISGHRSVSWYQQTPGQGLQFLFEYFSETQRNKGNFPGRFSGRQFSNSRSEMNVSTLELGDSALYLCASSLASGGYQETQYFGPGTRLLVL.

The chain couples TRBV5-4 to TRBJ2-3; D is unresolved. Looked up from germline, CDR1 is SGHNT and CDR2 is YYREEE (reference sequence). This CDR3 is 16 amino acids long. V lost 4 bases and J lost 0, with 15 bases in between. The CDR3 region is CASSQEISLSTDTQYF. The CDR3 DNA sequence: TGTGCCAGCAGCCAAGAAATCTCGCTTAGCACAGATACGCAGTATTTT.

The genes are TRBV11-2 and TRBJ1-1; D is uncertain. The CDR3 contains 12 residues. V was clipped by 3 bases and J by 4 bases, with 6 bases between them. Germline V gene lookup returns CDR1 SGHAT and CDR2 FQNNGV. CDR3 bases: TGTGCCAGCAGCTTGTGGGGCACTGAAGCTTTCTTT. It is translated as CASSLWGTEAFF. The whole variable domain, remainder taken from reference TRBV11-2 and TRBJ1-1, is EAGVAQSPRYKIIEKRQSVAFWCNPISGHATLYWYQQILGQGPKLLIQFQNNGVVDDSQLPKDRFSAERLKGVDSTLKIQPAKLEDSAVYLCASSLWGTEAFFGQGTRLTVV.

This clone was detected only a few times. The chain links TRBV11-2 to TRBJ2-3, with 7 bases that match TRBD1. Germline CDR1 and CDR2: SGHAT and FQNNGV. Trimming cost V 3 bases and J 5 bases; bases outside gene matches: 8. This CDR3 is built from 15 residues. The CDR3 spells CASSFRDRVVDTQYF. DNA for the CDR3: TGTGCCAGCAGCTTCCGAGACAGGGTTGTAGATACGCAGTATTTT.

The rearrangement joins TRBV25-1 to TRBJ2-7, with D perhaps TRBD1 (7 bases). The CDR3 extends over 15 amino acids. Germline V gene data show CDR1 as MGHDK and CDR2 as SYGVNS. The V and J ends lost 4 bases and 6 bases respectively, with 19 bases between them. The CDR3 sequence: CASSGGTVGLGEQYF. The CDR3 nucleotides read TGTGCCAGCAGTGGCGGGACAGTCGGGTTAGGCGAGCAGTACTTC.

The CDR3 DNA follows: TGTGCCAGCAGTTTGGGGAACGCGGGCACTGAAGCTTTCTTT. It yields the protein CASSLGNAGTEAFF. The chain employs TRBV28 and TRBJ1-1; D unclear. The CDR3 is 14 residues long. Trimming shortened V by 3 bases and J by 4 bases, and 12 bases separated the two germline ends. Germline CDR1 and CDR2: MDHEN and SYDVKM.

The J gene is TRBJ2-6, the V gene TRBV7-9; 9 nucleotides agree with TRBD1. Germline V gene lookup returns CDR1 SEHNR and CDR2 FQNEAQ (reference sequence). The CDR3 runs 16 residues. The V gene end was trimmed by 6 bases and the J gene end by 0 bases; junction bases not matched to a gene: 3. This CDR3 reads CASRGTGPSGANVLTF. The CDR3 region has the DNA TGTGCCAGCAGGGGGACAGGGCCCTCTGGGGCCAACGTCCTGACTTTC.

The chain couples TRBV19 to TRBJ2-2; D gene uncertain. Germline CDR1 and CDR2: LNHDA and SQIVND (reference sequence). V lost 2 bases and J 9 bases, leaving 16 bases between the germline ends. This CDR3 region has 15 residues. The DNA for the CDR3 is TGTGCCAGTAGTATATGGACCCGGTTTTCCCGGGAGCTGTTTTTT. Protein product: CASSIWTRFSRELFF.

This rearrangement joins TRBV20-1 to TRBJ2-7; D not certain. V shed 1 base and J shed 3 bases, with 4 bases lying between them. This CDR3 contains 11 residues. CDR1 and CDR2 from the germline V gene are DFQATT and SNEGSKA (reference sequence). The CDR3 nucleotides read TGCAGTGCTAGAGCCGACTACGAGCAGTACTTC. Translating gives CSARADYEQYF.

The chain couples TRBV6-6 to TRBJ1-2; the match to TRBD1 covers 7 bases. CDR1 and CDR2 (germline): MNHNY, SVGAGI (reference sequence). This CDR3 is 14 amino acids long. The V gene end was trimmed by 2 bases and the J gene end by 2 bases; junction bases not matched to a gene: 2. CDR3 protein: CASSYTGQNYGYTF. DNA of the CDR3: TGTGCCAGCAGTTACACGGGACAGAACTATGGCTACACCTTC.

This chain joins TRBV29-1 and TRBJ1-2, with D possibly TRBD1 on 6 matching bases. Germline values: CDR1 SQVTM, CDR2 ANQGSEA. V dropped 5 bases and J dropped 6 bases, with 13 bases sitting between them. The CDR3 contains 12 residues. CDR3 sequence: CSVPGYRDGYTF. The CDR3 DNA follows: TGCAGCGTTCCAGGCTACAGGGATGGCTACACCTTC.

This chain connects TRBV5-4 to TRBJ1-4; D unclear. CDR1 and CDR2 (germline): SGHNT, YYREEE (reference sequence). This CDR3 comprises 15 residues. V was trimmed by 4 bases and J by 8 bases, leaving 18 bases between them. The CDR3 DNA is TGTGCCAGCAGCATTGGAACCTCCCTCGGGGAAAAACTGTTTTTT. This encodes CASSIGTSLGEKLFF. Filled out from reference TRBV5-4 and TRBJ1-4, the complete variable domain reads ETGVTQSPTHLIKTRGQQVTLRCSSQSGHNTVSWYQQALGQGPQFIFQYYREEENGRGNFPPRFSGLQFPNYSSELNVNALELDDSALYLCASSIGTSLGEKLFFGSGTQLSVL.

The chain has TRBV4-3 and TRBJ1-1, with a tentative D call TRBD1 (6 bases). V was trimmed by 0 bases and J by 2 bases, leaving 13 bases between them. The CDR3 covers 16 residues. Per germline, CDR1 LGHNA and CDR2 YSLEER. The DNA of the CDR3 is TGCGCCAGCAGCCAAGAAACCGGGACACCAAACACTGAAGCTTTCTTT. Translated, it gives CASSQETGTPNTEAFF.

CDR3 sequence: CAWSVHMRTDTQYF. The CDR3 nucleotides are TGTGCCTGGAGTGTACACATGCGCACAGATACGCAGTATTTT. The chain carries TRBV30 and TRBJ2-3, with D hard to call. Trimming took off 0 bases at V and 1 base at J, with 8 bases between the two ends. This CDR3 spans 14 amino acids. Per germline, CDR1 GTSNPN and CDR2 SVGIG (reference sequence). The full variable domain, its missing parts supplied by reference TRBV30 and TRBJ2-3, is SQTIHQWPATLVQPVGSPLSLECTVEGTSNPNLYWYRQAAGRGLQLLFYSVGIGQISSEVPQNLSASRPQDRQFILSSKKLLLSDSGFYLCAWSVHMRTDTQYFGPGTRLTVL.

The V and J genes are TRBV6-6 and TRBJ1-1; 7 bases are a match to TRBD1. Trimming at V came to 4 bases and at J to 1 base, leaving 6 bases not matched to a gene. Germline lookup yields CDR1 MNHNY and CDR2 SVGAGI (reference sequence). This CDR3 spans 15 amino acids. The CDR3 DNA follows: TGTGCCAGCAGTTGGGGACAGACAAGGAACACTGAAGCTTTCTTT. Protein: CASSWGQTRNTEAFF.

The CDR3 DNA reads as TGTGCCAGCAGACAGACAGGGTTCGCAACTAATGAAAAACTGTTTTTT. It specifies CASRQTGFATNEKLFF. The V call is TRBV9, the J call TRBJ1-4; 7 bases fit TRBD1. CDR3 length equals 16 residues. Germline values: CDR1 SGDLS, CDR2 YYNGEE. V dropped 5 bases and J dropped 0; count of bases not matched to a gene: 7.

DNA for the CDR3: TGTGCCAGCAGCCACTACTCCGGGACAGGAAGCAATCAGCCCCAGCATTTT. It is translated as CASSHYSGTGSNQPQHF. V usage is TRBV6-4 and J usage is TRBJ1-5; 8 bases line up with TRBD1. Germline CDR1 is MRHNA and CDR2 is SNTAGT. V lost 6 bases and J lost 1; bases outside the gene matches: 11. There are 17 residues in the CDR3.

This clone was recorded only once. V gene TRBV5-8 combines with J gene TRBJ1-5, with a tentative D call TRBD1 (6 bases). Trimming removed 4 bases at V and 7 bases at J, with 15 bases between. This CDR3 spans 14 amino acids. Germline V CDR1 and CDR2: SGHTS, YDEGEE. The CDR3 bases are TGTGCCAGCAGCCCCCCTCCGGGGGGCCAGCCCCAGCATTTT. Amino acids: CASSPPPGGQPQHF. Full variable domain (rest looked up from reference TRBV5-8 and TRBJ1-5): EAGVTQSPTHLIKTRGQQATLRCSPISGHTSVYWYQQALGLGLQFLLWYDEGEERNRGNFPPRFSGRQFPNYSSELNVNALELEDSALYLCASSPPPGGQPQHFGDGTRLSIL.

CDR3 region: CASSLLQGEEKLFF. The CDR3 DNA reads as TGCGCCAGCAGCTTGTTGCAGGGAGAAGAAAAACTGTTTTTT. This rearrangement joins TRBV5-1 to TRBJ1-4, with D perhaps matching TRBD1 (5 bases). Germline V gene lookup returns CDR1 SGHRS and CDR2 YFSETQ. The CDR3 length is 14 residues. The V end was cut by 1 base, the J end by 8 bases, with 12 bases between.

This clone was seen a handful of times. This chain connects TRBV19 to TRBJ1-2; TRBD1 agrees at 8 bases. Unmatched junction bases numbered 9, after V lost 6 bases and J lost 3 bases. The CDR3 length is 15 residues. Germline values: CDR1 LNHDA, CDR2 SQIVND (reference sequence). The CDR3 region is CASRVNWGQDYGYTF. CDR3 DNA sequence: TGTGCCAGTAGGGTGAACTGGGGACAGGACTATGGCTACACCTTC.